This T cell receptor (beta chain) was sequenced in a study of CXCR3-negative and CXCR3-positive naive CD8 T cells. General observations from the study: Naive cells that were CXCR3-positive had more hydrophobic TRB CDR3s (compared with CXCR3-negative naive cells). Naive CXCR3-positive and CXCR3-negative cells shared TRBV-TRBJ usage; memory cells diverged.

On this clonotype itself: Its antigen remains unknown.

UMI-labeled 5' RACE TRB cDNA libraries were prepared from the cells. TCRdb reprocessed the 5' RACE reads and stores each CDR3 protein as one record, lacking DNA. The table lists about 130,000 distinct CDR3 sequences, with around 0.54% in the top ten. Sequencing used naive CXCR3+ CD8+ T cells from blood. Subset meaning: CD45RO-CCR7+CD27+CD95- naive CD8+ T cells expressing CXCR3 (TNR3+). This receptor was taken from a human donor in good health. Some clones in this sample may be carry-over from other donors' samples.

CDR3 sequence: CASSYGQGFEQFF. V and J are TRBV6-2 or TRBV6-3 and TRBJ2-1; TCRdb selects TRBD1, and the lack of DNA leaves this call unchecked. The CDR3 has 13 amino acids. Germline V CDR1 and CDR2: MNHEY, SVGEGT.